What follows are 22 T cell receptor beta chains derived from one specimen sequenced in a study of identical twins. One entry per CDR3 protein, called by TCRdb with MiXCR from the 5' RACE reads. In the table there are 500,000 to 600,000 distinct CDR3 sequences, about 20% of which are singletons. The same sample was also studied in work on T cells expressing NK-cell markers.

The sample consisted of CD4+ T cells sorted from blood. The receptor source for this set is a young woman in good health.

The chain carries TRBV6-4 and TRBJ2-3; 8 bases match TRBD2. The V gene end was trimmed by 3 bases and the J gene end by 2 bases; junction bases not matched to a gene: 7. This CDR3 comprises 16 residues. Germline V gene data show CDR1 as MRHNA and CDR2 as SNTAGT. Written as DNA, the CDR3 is TGTGCCAGCAGTGATCAAGCGGGAGTCTCCACAGATACGCAGTATTTT. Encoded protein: CASSDQAGVSTDTQYF.

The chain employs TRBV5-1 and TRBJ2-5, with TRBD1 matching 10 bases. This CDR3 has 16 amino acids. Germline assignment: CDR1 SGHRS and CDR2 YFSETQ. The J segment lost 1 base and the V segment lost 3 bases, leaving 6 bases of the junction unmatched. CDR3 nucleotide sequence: TGCGCCAGCAGCTGGGGGGGGACAGGGGTCCAAGAGACCCAGTACTTC. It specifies CASSWGGTGVQETQYF.

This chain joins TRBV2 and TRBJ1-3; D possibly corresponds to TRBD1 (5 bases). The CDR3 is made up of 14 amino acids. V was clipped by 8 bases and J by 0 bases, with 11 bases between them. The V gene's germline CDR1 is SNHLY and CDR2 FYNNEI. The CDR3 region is CASGPGSSGNTIYF. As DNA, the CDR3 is TGTGCCAGCGGTCCAGGGAGCTCTGGAAACACCATATATTTT.

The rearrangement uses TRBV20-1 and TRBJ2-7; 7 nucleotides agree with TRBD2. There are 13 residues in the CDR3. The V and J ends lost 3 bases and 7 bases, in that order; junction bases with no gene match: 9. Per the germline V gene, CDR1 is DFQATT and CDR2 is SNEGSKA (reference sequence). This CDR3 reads CSASGAGPSEQYF. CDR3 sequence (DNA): TGCAGTGCTAGTGGAGCGGGACCCTCGGAGCAGTACTTC.

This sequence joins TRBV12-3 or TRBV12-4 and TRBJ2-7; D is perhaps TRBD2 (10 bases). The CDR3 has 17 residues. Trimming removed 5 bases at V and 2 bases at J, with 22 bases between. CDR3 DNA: TGTGCCAGCAGTAAACAGGGGGCTCTAGCGGGGGCCTACGAGCAGTACTTC. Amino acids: CASSKQGALAGAYEQYF.

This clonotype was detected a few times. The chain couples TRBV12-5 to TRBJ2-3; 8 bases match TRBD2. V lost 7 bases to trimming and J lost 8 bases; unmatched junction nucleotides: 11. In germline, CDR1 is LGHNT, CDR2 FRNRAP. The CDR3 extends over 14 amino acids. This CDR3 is CASDLEAGGGTQYF. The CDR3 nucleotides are TGTGCTAGTGACCTCGAGGCGGGGGGCGGTACGCAGTATTTT. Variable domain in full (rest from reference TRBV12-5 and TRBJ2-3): DARVTQTPRHKVTEMGQEVTMRCQPILGHNTVFWYRQTMMQGLELLAYFRNRAPLDDSGMPKDRFSAEMPDATLATLKIQPSEPRDSAVYFCASDLEAGGGTQYFGPGTRLTVL.

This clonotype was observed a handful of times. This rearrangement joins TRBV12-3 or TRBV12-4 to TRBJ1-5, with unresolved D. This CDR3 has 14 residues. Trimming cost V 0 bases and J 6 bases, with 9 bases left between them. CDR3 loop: CASSLAQGSQPQHF. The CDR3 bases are TGTGCCAGCAGTTTAGCGCAAGGGAGTCAGCCCCAGCATTTT.

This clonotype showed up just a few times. CDR3 bases: TGTGCCAGCAGCATGGACCGTTACCAAGAGACCCAGTACTTC. Amino acids: CASSMDRYQETQYF. V and J are TRBV3-1 and TRBJ2-5; D uncertain. Germline values: CDR1 LGHDT, CDR2 YNNKEL (reference sequence). This CDR3 region has 14 residues. The germline V and J ends were trimmed by 5 bases and 0 bases, with 10 bases remaining between them.

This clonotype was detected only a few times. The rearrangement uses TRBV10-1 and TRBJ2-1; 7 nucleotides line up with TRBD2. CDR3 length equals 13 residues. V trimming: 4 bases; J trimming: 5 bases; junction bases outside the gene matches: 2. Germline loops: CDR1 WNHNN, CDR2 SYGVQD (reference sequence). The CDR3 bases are TGCGCCAGCAGTGGTAGCGGGCACAATGAGCAGTTCTTC. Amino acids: CASSGSGHNEQFF.

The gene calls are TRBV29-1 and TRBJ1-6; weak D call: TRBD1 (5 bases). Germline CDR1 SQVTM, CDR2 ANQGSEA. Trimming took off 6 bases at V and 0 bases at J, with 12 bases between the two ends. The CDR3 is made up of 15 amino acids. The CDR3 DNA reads TGCAGCGTCAGGACGGGGGGCTCCTATAATTCACCCCTCCACTTT. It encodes CSVRTGGSYNSPLHF.

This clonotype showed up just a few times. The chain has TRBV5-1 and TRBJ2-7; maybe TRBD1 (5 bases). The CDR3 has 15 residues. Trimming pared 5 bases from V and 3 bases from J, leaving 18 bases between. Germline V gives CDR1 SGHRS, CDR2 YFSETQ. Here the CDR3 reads CASRAAGSLFYEQYF. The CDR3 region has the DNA TGCGCCAGCAGGGCCGCAGGGTCTCTCTTCTACGAGCAGTACTTC.

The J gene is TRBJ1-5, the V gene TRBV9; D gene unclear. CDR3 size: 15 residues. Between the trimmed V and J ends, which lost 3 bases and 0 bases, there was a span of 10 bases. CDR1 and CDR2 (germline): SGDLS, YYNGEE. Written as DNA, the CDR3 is TGTGCCAGCAGCGGTTCGTCGGGTAGCAATCAGCCCCAGCATTTT. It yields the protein CASSGSSGSNQPQHF.

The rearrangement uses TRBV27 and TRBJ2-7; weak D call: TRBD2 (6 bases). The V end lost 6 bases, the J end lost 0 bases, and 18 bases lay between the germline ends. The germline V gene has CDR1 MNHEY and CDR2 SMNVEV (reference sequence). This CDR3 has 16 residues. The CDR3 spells CASSLGEAWGSYEQYF. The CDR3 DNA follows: TGTGCCAGCAGCCTCGGGGAGGCGTGGGGCTCCTACGAGCAGTACTTC.

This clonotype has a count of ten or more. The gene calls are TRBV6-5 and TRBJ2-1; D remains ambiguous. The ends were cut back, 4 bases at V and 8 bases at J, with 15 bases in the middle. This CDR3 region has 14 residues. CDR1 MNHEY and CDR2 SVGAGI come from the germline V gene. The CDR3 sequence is CASSWVPSSDEQFF. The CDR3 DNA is TGTGCCAGCAGTTGGGTCCCGAGTTCCGATGAGCAGTTCTTC.

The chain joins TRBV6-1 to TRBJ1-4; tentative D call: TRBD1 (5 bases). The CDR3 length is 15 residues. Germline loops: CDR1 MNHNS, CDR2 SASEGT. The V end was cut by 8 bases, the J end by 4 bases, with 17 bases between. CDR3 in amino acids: CASVVRDGYNEKLFF. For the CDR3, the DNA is TGTGCCAGCGTGGTTCGGGACGGATATAATGAAAAACTGTTTTTT.

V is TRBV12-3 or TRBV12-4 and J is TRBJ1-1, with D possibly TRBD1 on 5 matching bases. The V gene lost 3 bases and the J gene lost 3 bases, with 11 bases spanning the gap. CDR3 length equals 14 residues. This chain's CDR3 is CASSLRQGYTEAFF. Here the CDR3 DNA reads TGTGCCAGCAGTTTGAGGCAGGGTTACACTGAAGCTTTCTTT.

The CDR3 DNA reads TGCAGTGCTAGACACCCGCTGACAAATGAAAAACTGTTTTTT. Translation gives CSARHPLTNEKLFF. This rearrangement joins TRBV20-1 to TRBJ1-4, with D uncertain. CDR3 length: 14 residues. CDR1 and CDR2 from the germline V gene are DFQATT and SNEGSKA (reference sequence). Trimming pared 2 bases from V and 5 bases from J, leaving 12 bases between.

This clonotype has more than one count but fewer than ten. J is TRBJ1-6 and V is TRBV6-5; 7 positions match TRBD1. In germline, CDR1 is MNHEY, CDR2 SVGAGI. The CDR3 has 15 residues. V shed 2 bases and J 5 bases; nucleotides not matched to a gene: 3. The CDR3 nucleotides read TGTGCCAGCAGTTACCTGGACAGGAATAATTCACCCCTCCACTTT. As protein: CASSYLDRNNSPLHF.

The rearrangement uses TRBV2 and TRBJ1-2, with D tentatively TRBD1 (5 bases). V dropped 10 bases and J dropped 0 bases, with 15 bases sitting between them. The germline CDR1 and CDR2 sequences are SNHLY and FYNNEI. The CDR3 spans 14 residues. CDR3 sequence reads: CATGGSGANYGYTF. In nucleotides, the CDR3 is TGTGCCACCGGTGGGTCGGGGGCTAACTATGGCTACACCTTC.

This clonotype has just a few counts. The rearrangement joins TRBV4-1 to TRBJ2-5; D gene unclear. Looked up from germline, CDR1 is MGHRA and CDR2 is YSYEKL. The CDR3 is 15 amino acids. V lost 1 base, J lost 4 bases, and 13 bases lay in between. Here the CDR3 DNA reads TGCGCCAGCAGCCAAGGATCTTTGACTTCAGAGACCCAGTACTTC. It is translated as CASSQGSLTSETQYF.

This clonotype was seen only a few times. The DNA of the CDR3 is TGCAGTGCTAGAGAAGGGGGCCGGGACTCTACCTCGAGGGCCAAAAACATTCAGTACTTC. Its translation is CSAREGGRDSTSRAKNIQYF. This chain links TRBV20-1 with TRBJ2-4; maybe TRBD1 (7 bases). With 0 bases removed from V and 1 base from J, the gap between germline ends came to 25 bases. This CDR3 comprises 20 residues. Germline CDR1 is DFQATT and CDR2 is SNEGSKA (reference sequence).

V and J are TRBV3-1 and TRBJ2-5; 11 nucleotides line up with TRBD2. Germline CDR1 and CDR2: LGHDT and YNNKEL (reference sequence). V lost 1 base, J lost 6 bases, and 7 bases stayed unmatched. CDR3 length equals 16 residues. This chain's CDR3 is CASSQVAGGGGKTQYF. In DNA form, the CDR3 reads TGTGCCAGCAGCCAAGTAGCGGGAGGGGGTGGGAAGACCCAGTACTTC.